This T cell receptor beta chain originates from a study of radiation and T cells in renal cell carcinoma. After removal of 3 bases from V and 4 bases from J, the junction contained 6 bases not matched to a gene. CDR1 ENHRY and CDR2 SYGVKD come from the germline V gene. The CDR3 has 14 amino acids. Time point here: baseline pretreatment blood. As for treatment: 15 Gy SBRT to primary tumor, nephrectomy 4 weeks later. This table comes from immunoSEQ multiplex PCR, and its TCRdb copy is limited to in-frame clones, with some not included. Here the sample spans 94,000 or so clones, 82% being singletons. The sample here was blood, taken from a patient whose treatment included radiotherapy and nephrectomy. The V and J genes are TRBV10-3 and TRBJ2-7; 7 bases map to TRBD1. This receptor was taken from a man between 60 and 75 years old with renal cell carcinoma. CDR3 sequence: CAISETGVLYEQYF. For the CDR3, the DNA is TGTGCCATCAGTGAAACAGGGGTTCTTTACGAGCAGTACTTC.